The 3 T cell receptor beta chains below were found in one sample sequenced in a study of shared clonotypes between healthy human individuals. The data were produced by immunoSEQ multiplex PCR, yet TCRdb's version contains in-frame clones alone and is incomplete. The table records 2 million to 2.5 million clones, approximately 94% of them present only once. Specimen: naive CD4+ T cells sorted from blood. Subset given: CD45RA+ positively selected. These TCRs come from a man aged 18-30 years in good health.

The CDR3 nucleotides are TGTGCCAGCAGCCCACTTACTAGCGGGAGATCCTACGAGCAGTACTTC. Amino acid sequence: CASSPLTSGRSYEQYF. V is TRBV7-2 and J is TRBJ2-7; TRBD2 matches at 11 bases. Germline V gene sequence: CDR1 SGHTA, CDR2 FQGNSA. The CDR3 runs to 16 residues. With V trimmed by 5 bases and J by 1 base, 7 bases remained unmatched.

The chain links TRBV5-4 to TRBJ2-7, with 8 bases aligning to TRBD2. Germline V gene lookup returns CDR1 SGHNT and CDR2 YYREEE (reference sequence). V lost 0 bases and J lost 0; bases outside the gene matches: 5. The CDR3 is made up of 16 amino acids. CDR3 sequence reads: CASSLVAGGGSYEQYF. In nucleotides, the CDR3 is TGTGCCAGCAGCTTGGTCGCGGGAGGAGGCTCCTACGAGCAGTACTTC.

The chain links TRBV4-1 to TRBJ1-2; 7 positions agree with TRBD1. V was clipped by 1 base and J by 6 bases; unmatched bases: 14. The CDR3 spans 17 residues. The germline V gene has CDR1 MGHRA and CDR2 YSYEKL. The CDR3, as DNA: TGCGCCAGCAGCCAAGCTCAGGGGGGGGTAAGGGAAGATGGCTACACCTTC. Amino acids: CASSQAQGGVREDGYTF.